Shown below are 21 T cell receptor beta chains from a single sample sequenced in a study of T cell responses to AZD1222 COVID-19 vaccine. Assay: immunoSEQ multiplex PCR; the TCRdb copy retains only in-frame clones and omits some. The sample lists 150,000 to 160,000 clones, 90% occurring once. The sequencing here drew on peripheral blood, taken on day 0 of AZD1222 vaccination. The origin of the receptors is an adult in good health.

With respect to this clone: At the DNA level, this CDR3 is encoded by other sequences in the same sample as well. The V and J genes are TRBV7-8 and TRBJ1-1; maybe TRBD1 (6 bases). V lost 1 base, J lost 4 bases, and 7 bases lay in between. This CDR3 has 13 amino acids. Germline-derived CDR1 and CDR2 are SGHVS and FQNEAQ. The CDR3 loop is CASSLGGGTEAFF. The CDR3 DNA sequence: TGTGCCAGCAGCTTAGGAGGGGGCACTGAAGCTTTCTTT.

This rearrangement joins TRBV7-2 to TRBJ1-4; 7 nucleotides agree with TRBD1. V shed 8 bases and J 8 bases; nucleotides not matched to a gene: 8. Per the germline V gene, CDR1 is SGHTA and CDR2 is FQGNSA. The CDR3 has 13 amino acids. This CDR3 is CASGGDSTEKLFF. The DNA of the CDR3 is TGTGCCAGCGGGGGGGACAGCACCGAAAAACTGTTTTTT.

The chain is built from TRBV28 and TRBJ2-3, with 7 bases that match TRBD2. Germline V gene sequence: CDR1 MDHEN, CDR2 SYDVKM. V was pared by 7 bases and J by 5 bases, with 6 bases of the junction left unmatched. CDR3 length: 13 residues. CDR3 sequence (DNA): TGTGCCAGCATCGGGACTATGGGAGATACGCAGTATTTT. This sequence encodes CASIGTMGDTQYF.

The chain carries TRBV10-1 and TRBJ2-1, with 10 bases identical to TRBD2. Germline V CDR1 and CDR2: WNHNN, SYGVQD (reference sequence). With 1 base clipped from V and 10 bases from J, the junction kept 10 bases outside the gene matches. CDR3 length: 16 residues. The DNA for the CDR3 is TGCGCCAGCAGTGAGTTTTCTAGCGGGAGCCCCTCGGAGCAGTTCTTC. This sequence encodes CASSEFSSGSPSEQFF.

The rearrangement links TRBV6-5 to TRBJ2-6, with D maybe TRBD2 (6 bases). Trimming cost V 7 bases and J 2 bases, with 9 bases left between them. This CDR3 comprises 14 residues. CDR1 is MNHEY, CDR2 SVGAGI, per germline. The DNA for the CDR3 is TGTGCCAGCAATTGGAGGGCTGGGGCCAACGTCCTGACTTTC. Residues: CASNWRAGANVLTF.

CDR3 bases: TGTGCCTGGTCCCGCTGGCGGTACAATGAGCAGTTCTTC. Translation: CAWSRWRYNEQFF. The gene calls are TRBV30 and TRBJ2-1; D not certain. The CDR3 is 13 amino acids. Trimming stripped 5 bases from V and 4 bases from J, with 12 bases between. The V gene's germline CDR1 is GTSNPN and CDR2 SVGIG (reference sequence).

The chain combines TRBV27 with TRBJ2-1; D not resolved. CDR3 length equals 14 residues. Deletions cut 4 bases from V and 0 bases from J, with 7 bases between. Germline CDR1 MNHEY, CDR2 SMNVEV (reference sequence). In nucleotides, the CDR3 is TGTGCCAGCAGTTCCCTCAGCTCCTACAATGAGCAGTTCTTC. This encodes CASSSLSSYNEQFF.

The J gene is TRBJ1-2, the V gene TRBV21-1. TRBV21-1 corresponds to a pseudogene. The CDR3 runs to 18 residues. DNA of the CDR3: TGTGCCAGCAGCAAAGACCACGTGATCTTAAGGCATAACTATGGCTACACCTTC. This gives the protein CASSKDHVILRHNYGYTF.

This rearrangement joins TRBV19 to TRBJ1-5, with D unresolved. CDR3 length equals 16 residues. Deletions cut 4 bases from V and 1 base from J, with 14 bases between. CDR1 is LNHDA and CDR2 is SQIVND in the germline V gene (reference sequence). This CDR3 reads CASSTQRVLSNQPQHF. The CDR3 DNA reads TGTGCCAGTAGTACCCAAAGGGTCCTGAGCAATCAGCCCCAGCATTTT. Using reference TRBV19 and TRBJ1-5 for the parts outside the CDR3, the full variable domain is DGGITQSPKYLFRKEGQNVTLSCEQNLNHDAMYWYRQDPGQGLRLIYYSQIVNDFQKGDIAEGYSVSREKKESFPLTVTSAQKNPTAFYLCASSTQRVLSNQPQHFGDGTRLSIL.

The chain is built from TRBV5-1 and TRBJ1-2; no definite D call. Trimming stripped 0 bases from V and 4 bases from J, with 10 bases between. This CDR3 contains 14 residues. From germline, CDR1 is SGHRS and CDR2 YFSETQ. CDR3 in DNA: TGCGCCAGCAGCTTGGGAGTGGTGGGCTATGGCTACACCTTC. Translated, it gives CASSLGVVGYGYTF.

The V and J genes are TRBV27 and TRBJ1-5; the D gene is possibly TRBD1 (6 bases). Germline lookup yields CDR1 MNHEY and CDR2 SMNVEV (reference sequence). The CDR3 contains 15 residues. Deletions cut 8 bases from V and 5 bases from J, with 19 bases between. The CDR3 reads CASHRGGQRDQPQHF. CDR3 nucleotides: TGTGCCAGCCACCGCGGGGGGCAGAGGGATCAGCCCCAGCATTTT.

The V and J genes are TRBV10-1 and TRBJ2-3; 11 nucleotides align to TRBD2. The ends lost 1 base at V and 1 base at J; junction bases unmatched: 10. Germline CDR1 and CDR2: WNHNN and SYGVQD (reference sequence). This CDR3 has 19 amino acids. The CDR3 DNA reads as TGCGCCAGCAGTGAGTGGGGAACTAGCGGGAGAGACCGCACAGATACGCAGTATTTT. Translation gives CASSEWGTSGRDRTDTQYF.

This sequence joins TRBV28 and TRBJ1-2, with 7 bases identical to TRBD1. This CDR3 spans 13 amino acids. CDR1 MDHEN and CDR2 SYDVKM come from the germline V gene. The V and J ends lost 8 bases and 5 bases, in that order; junction bases with no gene match: 8. CDR3 DNA: TGTGCCAGCGGGGTGACAGGGTGGTATGGCTACACCTTC. Amino acid sequence: CASGVTGWYGYTF.

This rearrangement joins TRBV30 to TRBJ1-2; D remains unclear. The CDR3 consists of 13 residues. The germline V and J ends were trimmed by 3 bases and 0 bases, with 8 bases remaining between them. The germline V gene encodes CDR1 GTSNPN and CDR2 SVGIG (reference sequence). CDR3 sequence: CAWRSGTNYGYTF. CDR3 in DNA: TGTGCCTGGAGGAGTGGGACTAACTATGGCTACACCTTC.

The chain uses TRBV2 and TRBJ2-5, with a possible D match to TRBD1 (6 bases). V was cut by 1 base and J by 5 bases, with 17 bases left in between. The CDR3 contains 16 residues. Per the germline V gene, CDR1 is SNHLY and CDR2 is FYNNEI. The CDR3: CASSEGRTGRRETQYF. The CDR3 bases are TGTGCCAGCAGTGAAGGAAGAACAGGGCGGCGGGAGACCCAGTACTTC.

The chain has TRBV10-3 and TRBJ1-1, with D possibly matching TRBD1 (6 bases). V shed 0 bases and J shed 3 bases, with 11 bases lying between them. The germline V gene has CDR1 ENHRY and CDR2 SYGVKD. The CDR3 consists of 15 residues. Written as DNA, the CDR3 is TGTGCCATCAGTGAGTCGTATAGGGGGGACACTGAAGCTTTCTTT. The encoded protein is CAISESYRGDTEAFF.

The chain employs TRBV18 and TRBJ1-5; D remains ambiguous. The CDR3 is 13 residues long. The ends were cut back, 5 bases at V and 7 bases at J, with 12 bases in the middle. Looked up from germline, CDR1 is KGHSH and CDR2 is LQKENI. The CDR3 nucleotides read TGTGCCAGCTCATTCGAATCGGAACAGCCCCAGCATTTT. It encodes CASSFESEQPQHF. The full variable domain, its missing parts supplied by reference TRBV18 and TRBJ1-5, is NAGVMQNPRHLVRRRGQEARLRCSPMKGHSHVYWYRQLPEEGLKFMVYLQKENIIDESGMPKERFSAEFPKEGPSILRIQQVVRGDSAAYFCASSFESEQPQHFGDGTRLSIL.

This rearrangement joins TRBV5-8 to TRBJ1-1, with 8 bases that match TRBD1. V lost 7 bases, J lost 1 base, and 6 bases stayed unmatched. This CDR3 comprises 14 residues. Germline values: CDR1 SGHTS, CDR2 YDEGEE. CDR3 region: CASPEQGGNTEAFF. The CDR3 nucleotides are TGTGCCAGCCCGGAACAGGGGGGGAACACTGAAGCTTTCTTT.

The genes are TRBV7-2 and TRBJ1-1; D gene unclear. V was cut by 5 bases and J by 1 base, with 11 bases left in between. This CDR3 is 14 amino acids long. The germline V gene has CDR1 SGHTA and CDR2 FQGNSA. CDR3 in amino acids: CASSPAYGNTEAFF. In DNA form, the CDR3 reads TGTGCCAGCAGCCCCGCATACGGGAACACTGAAGCTTTCTTT. Variable domain in full (rest from reference TRBV7-2 and TRBJ1-1): GAGVSQSPSNKVTEKGKDVELRCDPISGHTALYWYRQSLGQGLEFLIYFQGNSAPDKSGLPSDRFSAERTGGSVSTLTIQRTQQEDSAVYLCASSPAYGNTEAFFGQGTRLTVV.

The chain uses TRBV19 and TRBJ1-1; D perhaps matches TRBD1 (6 bases). Germline values: CDR1 LNHDA, CDR2 SQIVND (reference sequence). CDR3 length equals 14 residues. The ends were cut back, 7 bases at V and 5 bases at J, with 17 bases in the middle. The CDR3 here is CASTQRGAGTEAFF. The CDR3 DNA sequence: TGTGCCAGTACCCAAAGGGGGGCCGGAACTGAAGCTTTCTTT.

This chain joins TRBV18 and TRBJ2-3; D unresolved. From germline, CDR1 is KGHSH and CDR2 LQKENI. The CDR3 runs 11 residues. V lost 5 bases, J lost 3 bases, and 3 bases lay in between. CDR3 residues: CASSVTDTQYF. The CDR3 DNA follows: TGTGCCAGCTCAGTTACAGATACGCAGTATTTT.